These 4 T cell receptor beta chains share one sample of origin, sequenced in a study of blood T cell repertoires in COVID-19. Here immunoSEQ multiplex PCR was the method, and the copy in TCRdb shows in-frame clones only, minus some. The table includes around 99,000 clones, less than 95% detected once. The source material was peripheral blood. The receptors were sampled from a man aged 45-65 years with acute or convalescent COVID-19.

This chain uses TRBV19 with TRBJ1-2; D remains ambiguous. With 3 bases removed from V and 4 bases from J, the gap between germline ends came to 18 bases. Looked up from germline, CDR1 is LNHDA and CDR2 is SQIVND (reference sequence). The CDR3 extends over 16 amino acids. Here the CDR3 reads CASSMVEGGLGYGYTF. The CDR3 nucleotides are TGTGCCAGTAGTATGGTGGAGGGCGGACTAGGCTATGGCTACACCTTC.

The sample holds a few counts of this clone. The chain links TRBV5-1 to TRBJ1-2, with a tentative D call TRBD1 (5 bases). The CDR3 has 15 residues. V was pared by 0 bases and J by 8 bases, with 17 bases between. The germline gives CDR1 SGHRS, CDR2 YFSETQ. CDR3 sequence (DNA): TGCGCCAGCAGCTTGGGACAGAGTGTGAATGAGGGCTACACCTTC. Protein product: CASSLGQSVNEGYTF.

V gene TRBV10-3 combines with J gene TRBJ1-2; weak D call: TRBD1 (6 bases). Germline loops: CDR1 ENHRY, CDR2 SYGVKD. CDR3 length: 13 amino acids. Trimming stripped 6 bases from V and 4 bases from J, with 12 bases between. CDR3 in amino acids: CAISLDSPYGYTF. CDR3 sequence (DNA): TGTGCCATCAGCCTGGACAGCCCCTATGGCTACACCTTC.

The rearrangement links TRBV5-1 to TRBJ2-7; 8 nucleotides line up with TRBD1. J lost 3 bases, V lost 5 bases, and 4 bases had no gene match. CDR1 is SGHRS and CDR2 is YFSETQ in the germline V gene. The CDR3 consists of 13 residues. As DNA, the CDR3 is TGCGCCAGCAGGACAGGGGAGAACTACGAGCAGTACTTC. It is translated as CASRTGENYEQYF.